This T cell receptor (beta chain) was documented in a study of OX40 agonist ivuxolimab in advanced cancers. About the research overall: The dose-escalation cohort had hepatocellular carcinoma, melanoma, renal cell or head and neck cancer. Study-wide results and limits: There was clonal expansion of CD4+ and CD8+ blood T cells by week 6 at 0.1 to 3.0 mg/kg. Partial responders dosed at 0.1-3.0 mg/kg displayed clonal expansion ranking among the lowest. Expanded clones were, on average, more numerous among CD8+ T cells than CD4+.

As to this clone: Its antigen is still unknown.

Method: immunoSEQ multiplex PCR; TCRdb's copy keeps in-frame clones and lacks some. The sample has 55,000 to 85,000 clones, 90% to 95% seen once. The starting material was CD4+ or CD8+ T cells sorted from blood, obtained in a trial of the OX40 agonist ivuxolimab. This sequence was found in an adult with an advanced solid tumor such as melanoma, head and neck, liver or kidney cancer.

CDR3 in DNA: TGTGCCAGCTCACCACTATCTACAGCTCAACAAGAGACCCAGTACTTC. It is translated as CASSPLSTAQQETQYF. The rearrangement links TRBV18 to TRBJ2-5; D unclear. The germline V and J ends were trimmed by 1 base and 2 bases, with 14 bases remaining between them. This CDR3 has 16 residues. Germline V lookup: CDR1 KGHSH, CDR2 LQKENI.